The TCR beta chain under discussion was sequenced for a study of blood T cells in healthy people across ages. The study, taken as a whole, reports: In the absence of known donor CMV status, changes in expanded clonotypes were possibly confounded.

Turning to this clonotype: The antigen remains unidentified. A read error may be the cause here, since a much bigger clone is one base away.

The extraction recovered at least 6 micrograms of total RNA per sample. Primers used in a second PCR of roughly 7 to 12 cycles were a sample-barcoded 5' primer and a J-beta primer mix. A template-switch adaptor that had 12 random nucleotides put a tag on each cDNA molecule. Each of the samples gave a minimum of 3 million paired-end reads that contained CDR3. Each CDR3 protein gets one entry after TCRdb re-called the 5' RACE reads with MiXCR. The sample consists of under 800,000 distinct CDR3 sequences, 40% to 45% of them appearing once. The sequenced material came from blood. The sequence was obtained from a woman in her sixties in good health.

CDR3 bases: TGCAGTGCTTTAAACCGGGGACGGGGGAACCAAGAGACCCAGTACTTC. This translates into CSALNRGRGNQETQYF. The chain links TRBV20-1 to TRBJ2-5; perhaps TRBD2 as D (6 bases). The ends were cut back, 5 bases at V and 0 bases at J, with 19 bases in the middle. CDR3 length equals 16 residues. Germline V gene data show CDR1 as DFQATT and CDR2 as SNEGSKA (reference sequence).